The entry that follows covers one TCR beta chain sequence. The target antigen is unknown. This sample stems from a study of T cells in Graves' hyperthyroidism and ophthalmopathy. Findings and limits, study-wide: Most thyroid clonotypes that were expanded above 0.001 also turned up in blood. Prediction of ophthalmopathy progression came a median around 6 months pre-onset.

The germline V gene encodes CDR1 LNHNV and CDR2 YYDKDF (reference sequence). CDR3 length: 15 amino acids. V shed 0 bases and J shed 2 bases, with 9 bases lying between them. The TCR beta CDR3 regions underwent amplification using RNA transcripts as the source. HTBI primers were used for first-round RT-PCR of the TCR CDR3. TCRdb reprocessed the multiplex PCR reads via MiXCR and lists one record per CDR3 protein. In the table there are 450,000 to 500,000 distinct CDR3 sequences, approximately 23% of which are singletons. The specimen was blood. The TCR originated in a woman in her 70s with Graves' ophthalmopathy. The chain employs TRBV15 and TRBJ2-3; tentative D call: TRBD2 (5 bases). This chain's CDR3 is CATSREGLPTDTQYF. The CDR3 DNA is TGTGCCACCAGCAGAGAAGGACTTCCCACAGATACGCAGTATTTT. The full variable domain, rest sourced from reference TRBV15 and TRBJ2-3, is DAMVIQNPRYQVTQFGKPVTLSCSQTLNHNVMYWYQQKSSQAPKLLFHYYDKDFNNEADTPDNFQSRRPNTSFCFLDIRSPGLGDTAMYLCATSREGLPTDTQYFGPGTRLTVL.